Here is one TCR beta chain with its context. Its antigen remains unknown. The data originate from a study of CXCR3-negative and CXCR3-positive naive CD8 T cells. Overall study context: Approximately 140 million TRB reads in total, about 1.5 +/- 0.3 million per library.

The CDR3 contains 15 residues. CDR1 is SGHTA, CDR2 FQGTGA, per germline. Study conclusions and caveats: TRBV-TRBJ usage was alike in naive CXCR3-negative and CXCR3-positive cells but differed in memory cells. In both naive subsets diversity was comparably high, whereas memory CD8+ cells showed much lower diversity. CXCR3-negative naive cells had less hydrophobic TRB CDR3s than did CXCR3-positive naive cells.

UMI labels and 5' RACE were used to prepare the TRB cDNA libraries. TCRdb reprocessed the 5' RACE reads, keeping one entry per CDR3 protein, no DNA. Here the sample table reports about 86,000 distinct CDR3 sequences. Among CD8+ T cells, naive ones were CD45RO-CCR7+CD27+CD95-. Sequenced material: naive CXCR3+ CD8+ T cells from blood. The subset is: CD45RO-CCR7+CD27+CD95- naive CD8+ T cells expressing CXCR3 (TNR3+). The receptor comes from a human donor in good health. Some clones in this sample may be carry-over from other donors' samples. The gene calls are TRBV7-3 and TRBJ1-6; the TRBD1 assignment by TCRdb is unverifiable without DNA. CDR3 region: CASSATGGAGSPLHF. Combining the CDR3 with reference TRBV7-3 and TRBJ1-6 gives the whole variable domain GAGVSQTPSNKVTEKGKYVELRCDPISGHTALYWYRQSLGQGPEFLIYFQGTGAADDSGLPNDRFFAVRPEGSVSTLKIQRTERGDSAVYLCASSATGGAGSPLHFGNGTRLTVT.